This T cell receptor (beta chain) was profiled in a study of blood T cell repertoires in COVID-19. Background on the study: Samples of COVID-19 (acute and convalescent) were obtained from the United States, Italy and Spain.

As processed by the authors: Cell counts per sample came from amplifying reference gene primers. Produced via immunoSEQ multiplex PCR; TCRdb's table is partial and in-frame only. V and J calls plus clone size are reproduced from that table; the DNA served to infer D and trimming. Here the sample spans 130,000 or so clones, 70% to 80% being singletons. This clone appeared a few times. The receptor was derived from a human donor in a cohort sampled during active COVID-19. The sequenced sample was peripheral blood.

For the CDR3, the DNA is TGTGCCAGTACCCCCGGGACACACTATGGCTACACCTTC. Translation gives CASTPGTHYGYTF. The J gene is TRBJ1-2, the V gene TRBV19, with D maybe TRBD1 (6 bases). With 7 bases removed from V and 3 bases from J, the gap between germline ends came to 12 bases. CDR1 and CDR2 (germline): LNHDA, SQIVND (reference sequence). The CDR3 length is 13 residues.